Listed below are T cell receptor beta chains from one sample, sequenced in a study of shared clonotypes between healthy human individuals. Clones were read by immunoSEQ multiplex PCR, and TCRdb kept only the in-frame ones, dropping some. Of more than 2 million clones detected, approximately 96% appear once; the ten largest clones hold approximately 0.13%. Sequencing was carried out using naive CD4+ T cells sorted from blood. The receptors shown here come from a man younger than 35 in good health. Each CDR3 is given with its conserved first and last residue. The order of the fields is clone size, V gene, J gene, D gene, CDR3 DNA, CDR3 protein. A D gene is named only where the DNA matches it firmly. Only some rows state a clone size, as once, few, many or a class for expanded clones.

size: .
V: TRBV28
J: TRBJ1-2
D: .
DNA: TGTGCCAGCAGTTTCCTGGACAATAGAGGCTACACCTTC
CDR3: CASSFLDNRGYTF

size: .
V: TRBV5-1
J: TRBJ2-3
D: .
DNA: TGCGCCAGCAGCTTGAATGGGGGCTCTAGCACAGATACGCAGTATTTT
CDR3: CASSLNGGSSTDTQYF

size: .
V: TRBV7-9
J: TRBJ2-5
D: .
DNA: TGTGCCAGCAGCTTGTCTCGGATGGTTGAAGAGACCCAGTACTTC
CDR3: CASSLSRMVEETQYF

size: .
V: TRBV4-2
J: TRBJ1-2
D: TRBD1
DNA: TGTGCCAGCAGCCAATACGGCGGAGGGGGCTCTGGCTACACCTTC
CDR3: CASSQYGGGGSGYTF

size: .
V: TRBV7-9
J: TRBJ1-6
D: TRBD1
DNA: TGTGCCAGCAGTTCGGGACAGCCCAATTCACCCCTCCACTTT
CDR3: CASSSGQPNSPLHF

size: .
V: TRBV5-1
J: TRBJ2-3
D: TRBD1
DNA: TGCGCCAGCAGCCTACAGGGGGCTGGGACAGATACGCAGTATTTT
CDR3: CASSLQGAGTDTQYF

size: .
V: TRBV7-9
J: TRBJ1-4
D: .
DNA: TGTGCCAGCAGCTTAGCTACCGGGGGGCGGATGGAAAAACTGTTTTTT
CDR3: CASSLATGGRMEKLFF

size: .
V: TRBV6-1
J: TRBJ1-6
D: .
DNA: TGTGCCAGCAGTGAAAACACGACTCCTAATTCACCCCTCCACTTT
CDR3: CASSENTTPNSPLHF

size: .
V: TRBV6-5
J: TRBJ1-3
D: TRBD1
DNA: TGTGCCAGCAGCACAGCAGGGGGCTCTGGAAACACCATATATTTT
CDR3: CASSTAGGSGNTIYF

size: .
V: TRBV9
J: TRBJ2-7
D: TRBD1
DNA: TGTGCCAGCAGCCCTGGGACAGGACTCTCCTACGAGCAGTACTTC
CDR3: CASSPGTGLSYEQYF

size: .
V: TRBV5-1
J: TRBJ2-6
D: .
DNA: TGCGCCAGCAGCCCCTTGACAGAGTTCCGCTCTGGGGCCAACGTCCTGACTTTC
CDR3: CASSPLTEFRSGANVLTF

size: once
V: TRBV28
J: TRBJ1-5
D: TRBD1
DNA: TGTGCCAGCAGGACCGGGACAGGGGGCTTTGGCAATCAGCCCCAGCATTTT
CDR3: CASRTGTGGFGNQPQHF

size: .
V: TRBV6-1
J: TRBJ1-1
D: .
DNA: TGTGCCAGCACTGGGGTAGTGAACACTGAAGCTTTCTTT
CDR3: CASTGVVNTEAFF

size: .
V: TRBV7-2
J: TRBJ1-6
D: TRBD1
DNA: TGTGCCAGCAGCATAGTTCAGGGGGCCGCTGGGAATTCACCCCTCCACTTT
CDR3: CASSIVQGAAGNSPLHF

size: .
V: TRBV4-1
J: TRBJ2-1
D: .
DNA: TGCGCCAGCAGCCCTAGGGGGGGCAGGCCCATTCGCTCCTACAATGAGCAGTTCTTC
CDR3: CASSPRGGRPIRSYNEQFF

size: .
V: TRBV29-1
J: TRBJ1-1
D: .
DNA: TGCAGCGTAAGGGAGCAACCGAACACTGAAGCTTTCTTT
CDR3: CSVREQPNTEAFF

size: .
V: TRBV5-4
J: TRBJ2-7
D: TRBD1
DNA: TGTGCCAGCAGCTTGGGGGGGACAGGGCCATCCTACGAGCAGTACTTC
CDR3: CASSLGGTGPSYEQYF

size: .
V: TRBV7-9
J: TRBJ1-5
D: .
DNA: TGTGCCAGCAGCTTAACTAGCAATCAGCCCCAGCATTTT
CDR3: CASSLTSNQPQHF

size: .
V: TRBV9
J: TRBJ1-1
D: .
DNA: TGTGCCAGCAGCGTGTCGGGGGGCACGTACACTGAAGCTTTCTTT
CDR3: CASSVSGGTYTEAFF

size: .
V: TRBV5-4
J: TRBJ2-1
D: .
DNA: TGTGCCAGCAGCTTCTGGACCGGGTGGAATGAGCAGTTCTTC
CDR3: CASSFWTGWNEQFF

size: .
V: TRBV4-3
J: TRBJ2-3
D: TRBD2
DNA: TGCGCCAGCAGCCAAGATAGCGGGAGGGCCACCGATACGCAGTATTTT
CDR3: CASSQDSGRATDTQYF

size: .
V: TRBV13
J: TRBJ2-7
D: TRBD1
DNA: TGTGCCAGCAGCATCAGACAGGGCCTCTCCTACGAGCAGTACTTC
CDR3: CASSIRQGLSYEQYF